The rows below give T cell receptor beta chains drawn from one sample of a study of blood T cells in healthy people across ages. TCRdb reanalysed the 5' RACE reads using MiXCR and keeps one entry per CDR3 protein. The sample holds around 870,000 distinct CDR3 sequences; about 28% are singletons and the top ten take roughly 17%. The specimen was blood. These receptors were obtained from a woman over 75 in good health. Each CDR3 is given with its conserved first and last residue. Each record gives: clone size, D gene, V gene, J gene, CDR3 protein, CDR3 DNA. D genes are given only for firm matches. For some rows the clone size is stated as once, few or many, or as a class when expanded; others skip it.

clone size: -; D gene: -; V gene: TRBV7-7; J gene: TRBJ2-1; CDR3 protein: CASSSSRSSYNEQFF; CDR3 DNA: TGTGCTAGCAGCTCCTCCCGGAGCTCCTACAATGAGCAGTTCTTC
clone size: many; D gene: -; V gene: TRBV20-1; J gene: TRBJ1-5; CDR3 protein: CSASSQGPRDNQPQHF; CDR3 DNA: TGCAGTGCTAGTTCACAGGGTCCTCGGGACAATCAGCCCCAGCATTTT
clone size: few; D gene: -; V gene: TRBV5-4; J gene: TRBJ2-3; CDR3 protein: CASSGGGGPGTDTQYF; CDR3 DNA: TGTGCCAGCAGCGGAGGGGGGGGGCCAGGCACAGATACGCAGTATTTT
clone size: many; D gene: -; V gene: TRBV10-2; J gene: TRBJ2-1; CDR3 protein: CASSDVGSGFYNEQFF; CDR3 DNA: TGCGCCAGCAGTGATGTAGGGTCAGGGTTTTACAATGAGCAGTTCTTC
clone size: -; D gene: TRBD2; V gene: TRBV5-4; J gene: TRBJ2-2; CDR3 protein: CASSSGTSGPLGELFF; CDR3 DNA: TGTGCCAGCAGCTCCGGGACTAGCGGCCCTTTGGGGGAGCTGTTTTTT
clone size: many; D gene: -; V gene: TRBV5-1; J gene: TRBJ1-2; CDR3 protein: CASSPGTPSGHYGYTF; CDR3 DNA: TGCGCCAGCAGCCCCGGGACCCCGTCTGGCCACTATGGCTACACCTTC
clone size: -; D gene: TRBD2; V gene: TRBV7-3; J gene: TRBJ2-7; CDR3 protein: CASSFIGGSEREQYF; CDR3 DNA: TGTGCCAGCAGCTTCATCGGCGGGAGCGAGAGAGAGCAGTACTTC
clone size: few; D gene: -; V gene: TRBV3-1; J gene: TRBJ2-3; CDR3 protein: CASRRHGADTQYF; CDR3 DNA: TGTGCCAGCAGACGCCACGGGGCAGATACGCAGTATTTT
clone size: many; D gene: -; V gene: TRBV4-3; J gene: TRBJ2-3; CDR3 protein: CASSQDRNTDTQYF; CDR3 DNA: TGCGCCAGCAGCCAAGATAGGAACACAGATACGCAGTATTTT
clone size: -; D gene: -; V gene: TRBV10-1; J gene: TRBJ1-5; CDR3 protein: CARMDKRVREPQHF; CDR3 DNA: TGCGCCCGTATGGACAAGAGAGTAAGGGAGCCCCAGCATTTT
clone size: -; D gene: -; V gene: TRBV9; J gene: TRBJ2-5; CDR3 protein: CASSVSGTPEETQYF; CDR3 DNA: TGTGCCAGCAGCGTCTCCGGGACACCCGAAGAGACCCAGTACTTC
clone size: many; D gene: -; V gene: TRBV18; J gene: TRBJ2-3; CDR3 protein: CASSPELSDTQYF; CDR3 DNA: TGTGCCAGCTCACCCGAGTTATCAGATACGCAGTATTTT
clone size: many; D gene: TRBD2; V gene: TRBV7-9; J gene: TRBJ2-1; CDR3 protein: CASSLAIAGEDEQFF; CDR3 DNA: TGTGCCAGCAGCTTAGCGATAGCGGGGGAGGATGAGCAGTTCTTC
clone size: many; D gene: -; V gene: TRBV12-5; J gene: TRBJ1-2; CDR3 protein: CASGLVDQLQVFYGYTF; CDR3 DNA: TGTGCTAGTGGTTTGGTAGATCAGCTACAAGTTTTCTATGGCTACACCTTC
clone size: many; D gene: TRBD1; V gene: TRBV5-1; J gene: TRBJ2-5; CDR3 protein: CASSAGQGKRETQYF; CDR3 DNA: TGCGCCAGCAGCGCAGGACAGGGGAAAAGGGAGACCCAGTACTTC
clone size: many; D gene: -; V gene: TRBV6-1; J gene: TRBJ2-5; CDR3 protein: CASSAARGYQETQYF; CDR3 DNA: TGTGCCAGCAGTGCGGCCCGGGGGTACCAAGAGACCCAGTACTTC
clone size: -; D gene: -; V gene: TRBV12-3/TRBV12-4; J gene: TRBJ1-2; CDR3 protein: CASSYLRQVDGYTF; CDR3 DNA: TGTGCCAGCAGTTATTTACGACAGGTGGATGGCTACACCTTC
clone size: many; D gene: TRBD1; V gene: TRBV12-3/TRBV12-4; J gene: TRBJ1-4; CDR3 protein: CASSFVPRGTGHEKLFF; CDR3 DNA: TGTGCCAGCAGTTTTGTGCCGCGGGGGACAGGACACGAAAAACTGTTTTTT
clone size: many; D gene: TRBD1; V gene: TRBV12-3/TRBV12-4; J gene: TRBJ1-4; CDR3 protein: CASRRGGEGEKLFF; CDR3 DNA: TGTGCCAGCAGACGAGGGGGCGAGGGTGAAAAACTGTTTTTT
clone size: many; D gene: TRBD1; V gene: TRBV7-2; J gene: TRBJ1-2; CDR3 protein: CASSPLTGVHGYTF; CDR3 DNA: TGTGCCAGCAGCCCCCTAACAGGGGTTCATGGCTACACCTTC
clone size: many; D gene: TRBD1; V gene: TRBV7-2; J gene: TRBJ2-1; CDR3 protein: CASSLTGIGNEQFF; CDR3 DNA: TGTGCCAGCAGCTTGACAGGGATTGGCAATGAGCAGTTCTTC
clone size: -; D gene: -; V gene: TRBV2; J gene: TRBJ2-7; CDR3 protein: CASLWPGSYEQYF; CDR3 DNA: TGTGCCAGCCTGTGGCCAGGGTCCTACGAGCAGTACTTC
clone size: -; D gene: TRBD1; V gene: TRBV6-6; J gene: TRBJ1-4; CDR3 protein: CASSSGQADEKLFF; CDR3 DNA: TGTGCCAGCAGTTCGGGACAGGCGGATGAAAAACTGTTTTTT
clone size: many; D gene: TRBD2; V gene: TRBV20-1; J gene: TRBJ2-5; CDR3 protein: CSARPPPRLAGSGETQYF; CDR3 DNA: TGCAGTGCTAGACCCCCCCCCCGACTAGCGGGGTCCGGGGAGACCCAGTACTTC
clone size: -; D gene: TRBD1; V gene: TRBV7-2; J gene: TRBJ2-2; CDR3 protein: CASSFARQGAGELFF; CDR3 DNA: TGTGCCAGCAGCTTTGCGAGACAGGGGGCTGGGGAGCTGTTTTTT
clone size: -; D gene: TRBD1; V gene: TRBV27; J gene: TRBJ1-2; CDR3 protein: CASSMTGGLAYGYTF; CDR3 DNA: TGTGCCAGCAGTATGACAGGGGGATTGGCCTATGGCTACACCTTC
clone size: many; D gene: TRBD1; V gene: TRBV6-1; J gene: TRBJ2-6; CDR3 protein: CASSRPEGQGYSGANVLTF; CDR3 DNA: TGTGCCAGCAGTCGTCCCGAGGGACAGGGATACTCTGGGGCCAACGTCCTGACTTTC
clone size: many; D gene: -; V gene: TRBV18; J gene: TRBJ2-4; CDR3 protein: CASSPPSRPLAKNIQYF; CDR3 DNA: TGTGCCAGCTCACCACCCTCTCGACCCCTTGCCAAAAACATTCAGTACTTC
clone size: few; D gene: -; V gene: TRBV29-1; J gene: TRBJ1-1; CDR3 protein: CSVEAPQRTEAFF; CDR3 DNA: TGCAGCGTTGAAGCCCCACAGAGGACTGAAGCTTTCTTT
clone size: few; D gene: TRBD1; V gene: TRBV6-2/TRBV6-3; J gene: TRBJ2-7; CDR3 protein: CASRSGQGRHEQYF; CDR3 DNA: TGTGCCAGCAGATCGGGACAGGGGAGGCACGAGCAGTACTTC
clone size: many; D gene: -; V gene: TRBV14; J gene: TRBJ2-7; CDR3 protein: CASSQVPSWEQYF; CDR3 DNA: TGTGCCAGCAGCCAAGTGCCTAGTTGGGAGCAGTACTTC